These 14 T cell receptor beta chains were all obtained from the same sample, sequenced in a study of T cell repertoires in cytomegalovirus infection (dated by TCRdb to between 2018 and 2021). For sequencing, an Illumina HiSeq 1500 was employed. The public reads were quality trimmed at Q25 with fastp and then assembled into clones with MiXCR by TCRdb, keeping productive beta chains. All rows with the same CDR3 protein become a single entry with the most common DNA and genes. The sample yields around 900,000 distinct CDR3 sequences; approximately 31% were counted once. The ten largest clones represent more than 12% of the sample. This sample's treatment or condition label indicates: in vitro stimulation with specific CMV peptide epitopes to enrich CMV-specific T cells. These receptors have no known antigen. Sample: cultured CD8+ T cells from PBMCs, taken from culture after CMV antigen stimulation. The source is a human donor in good health (CMV status not recorded). Some clones in this sample may be carry-over from other donors' samples.

This chain uses TRBV20-1 with TRBJ1-1, with unresolved D. Trimming cost V 2 bases and J 2 bases, with 15 bases left between them. The CDR3 is 15 amino acids. Germline V CDR1 and CDR2: DFQATT, SNEGSKA (reference sequence). This CDR3 reads CSARIVSDYNTEAFF. DNA of the CDR3: TGCAGTGCTAGAATCGTGAGCGACTACAACACTGAAGCTTTCTTT.

The rearrangement uses TRBV6-5 and TRBJ2-4; D is undetermined. Germline V gene lookup returns CDR1 MNHEY and CDR2 SVGAGI. V was cut by 5 bases and J by 4 bases, with 15 bases left in between. The CDR3 consists of 15 residues. CDR3 sequence (DNA): TGTGCCAGCAGTACTAACGGACGGTTGAAAAACATTCAGTACTTC. Protein sequence: CASSTNGRLKNIQYF.

The CDR3 sequence is CASCQQNYPAPGGEQFF. The CDR3 bases are TGTGCCAGCTGCCAGCAGAACTATCCGGCGCCTGGGGGTGAGCAGTTCTTC. The chain combines TRBV5-5 with TRBJ2-1, with D perhaps assigned TRBD1 or TRBD2 (5 bases each). V shed 7 bases and J shed 9 bases, with 29 bases lying between them. The CDR3 covers 17 residues. CDR1 and CDR2 from the germline V gene are SGHKS and YYEKEE (reference sequence).

In its sample, this clonotype was seen once. This rearrangement joins TRBV4-3 to TRBJ2-1; D is uncertain. The germline V and J ends were trimmed by 0 bases and 4 bases, with 10 bases remaining between them. Germline CDR1 reads LGHNA; CDR2 reads YSLEER. This CDR3 is 15 amino acids long. CDR3 sequence: CASSQEGPRYNEQFF. Here the CDR3 DNA reads TGCGCCAGCAGCCAAGAAGGGCCAAGGTACAATGAGCAGTTCTTC.

This clonotype occurred many times. This chain connects TRBV6-6 to TRBJ2-7, with no clear D. Germline V gives CDR1 MNHNY, CDR2 SVGAGI (reference sequence). The V end lost 2 bases, the J end lost 4 bases, and 15 bases lay between the germline ends. The CDR3 covers 15 residues. CDR3 region: CASSYEQPFPYEQYF. DNA for the CDR3: TGTGCCAGCAGTTACGAACAGCCGTTTCCTTACGAGCAGTACTTC.

The V call is TRBV4-3, the J call TRBJ1-2; TRBD1 might be the D (5 bases). The CDR3 runs to 19 residues. In germline, CDR1 is LGHNA, CDR2 YSLEER. V was trimmed by 0 bases and J by 0 bases, leaving 20 bases between them. The chain's CDR3 is CASSQEITFTDSTNYGYTF. CDR3 DNA sequence: TGCGCCAGCAGCCAAGAAATAACTTTCACAGACAGCACTAACTATGGCTACACCTTC.

This clonotype has only a few counts. The chain has TRBV19 and TRBJ1-4; D remains ambiguous. The CDR3 has 15 residues. Trimming pared 7 bases from V and 4 bases from J, leaving 16 bases between. CDR1 is LNHDA and CDR2 is SQIVND in the germline V gene (reference sequence). CDR3 in amino acids: CASTVTGGFNEKLFF. CDR3 DNA sequence: TGTGCCAGTACCGTAACCGGAGGATTTAATGAAAAACTGTTTTTT.

V usage is TRBV7-3 and J usage is TRBJ2-2; 9 nucleotides match TRBD2. The CDR3 is 16 residues long. The germline gives CDR1 SGHTA, CDR2 FQGTGA. V lost 5 bases, J lost 5 bases, and 9 bases stayed unmatched. CDR3 region: CASSPGGRGGTGELFF. DNA of the CDR3: TGTGCCAGCAGCCCCGGCGGGCGGGGGGGAACCGGGGAGCTGTTTTTT.

J is TRBJ2-5 and V is TRBV6-5, with 12 nucleotides matching TRBD2. Germline assignment: CDR1 MNHEY and CDR2 SVGAGI. This CDR3 contains 16 residues. V dropped 6 bases and J dropped 1; count of bases not matched to a gene: 6. The CDR3 reads CASSDLAGGPQETQYF. The CDR3 nucleotides read TGTGCCAGCAGCGATCTAGCGGGGGGGCCCCAAGAGACCCAGTACTTC.

This clonotype was detected a few times. The chain uses TRBV6-5 and TRBJ2-3; 9 nucleotides line up with TRBD1. With 1 base clipped from V and 3 bases from J, the junction kept 5 bases outside the gene matches. Germline CDR1 is MNHEY and CDR2 is SVGAGI. The CDR3 covers 16 residues. CDR3 region: CASSYWGQGGTDTQYF. The CDR3 DNA reads TGTGCCAGCAGTTACTGGGGACAGGGTGGTACAGATACGCAGTATTTT.

V gene TRBV4-1 combines with J gene TRBJ2-7, with a possible D match to TRBD1 (5 bases). Germline loops: CDR1 MGHRA, CDR2 YSYEKL. Trimming left V 4 bases short and J 5 bases short, with 9 bases between. The CDR3 runs to 12 residues. The CDR3 sequence is CASSLGPDEQYF. The CDR3 bases are TGCGCCAGCAGCCTGGGGCCCGACGAGCAGTACTTC.

A note on this clonotype: One base away lies a much larger clone, so this may be a sequencing read error. V usage is TRBV12-3 or TRBV12-4 and J usage is TRBJ1-2, with D unresolved. The CDR3 loop spans 15 amino acids. This chain's CDR3 is CVSSLGQPLLYGYTF. CDR3 DNA sequence: TGTGTCAGCAGTTTAGGGCAGCCTCTCCTCTATGGCTACACCTTC.

The chain couples TRBV12-3 or TRBV12-4 to TRBJ2-1, with 10 bases fitting TRBD1. V lost 7 bases, J lost 6 bases, and 6 bases stayed unmatched. The CDR3 runs 14 residues. CDR3 loop: CASTRTGGGNEQFF. Here the CDR3 DNA reads TGTGCCAGCACCAGGACAGGGGGAGGCAATGAGCAGTTCTTC.

This chain uses TRBV27 with TRBJ1-1, with a tentative D call TRBD1 (5 bases). CDR1 and CDR2 (germline): MNHEY, SMNVEV (reference sequence). The CDR3 covers 13 residues. Trimming took off 4 bases at V and 5 bases at J, with 11 bases between the two ends. DNA of the CDR3: TGTGCCAGCAGTTGGTCAGGGTCAACTGAAGCTTTCTTT. This codes for CASSWSGSTEAFF.